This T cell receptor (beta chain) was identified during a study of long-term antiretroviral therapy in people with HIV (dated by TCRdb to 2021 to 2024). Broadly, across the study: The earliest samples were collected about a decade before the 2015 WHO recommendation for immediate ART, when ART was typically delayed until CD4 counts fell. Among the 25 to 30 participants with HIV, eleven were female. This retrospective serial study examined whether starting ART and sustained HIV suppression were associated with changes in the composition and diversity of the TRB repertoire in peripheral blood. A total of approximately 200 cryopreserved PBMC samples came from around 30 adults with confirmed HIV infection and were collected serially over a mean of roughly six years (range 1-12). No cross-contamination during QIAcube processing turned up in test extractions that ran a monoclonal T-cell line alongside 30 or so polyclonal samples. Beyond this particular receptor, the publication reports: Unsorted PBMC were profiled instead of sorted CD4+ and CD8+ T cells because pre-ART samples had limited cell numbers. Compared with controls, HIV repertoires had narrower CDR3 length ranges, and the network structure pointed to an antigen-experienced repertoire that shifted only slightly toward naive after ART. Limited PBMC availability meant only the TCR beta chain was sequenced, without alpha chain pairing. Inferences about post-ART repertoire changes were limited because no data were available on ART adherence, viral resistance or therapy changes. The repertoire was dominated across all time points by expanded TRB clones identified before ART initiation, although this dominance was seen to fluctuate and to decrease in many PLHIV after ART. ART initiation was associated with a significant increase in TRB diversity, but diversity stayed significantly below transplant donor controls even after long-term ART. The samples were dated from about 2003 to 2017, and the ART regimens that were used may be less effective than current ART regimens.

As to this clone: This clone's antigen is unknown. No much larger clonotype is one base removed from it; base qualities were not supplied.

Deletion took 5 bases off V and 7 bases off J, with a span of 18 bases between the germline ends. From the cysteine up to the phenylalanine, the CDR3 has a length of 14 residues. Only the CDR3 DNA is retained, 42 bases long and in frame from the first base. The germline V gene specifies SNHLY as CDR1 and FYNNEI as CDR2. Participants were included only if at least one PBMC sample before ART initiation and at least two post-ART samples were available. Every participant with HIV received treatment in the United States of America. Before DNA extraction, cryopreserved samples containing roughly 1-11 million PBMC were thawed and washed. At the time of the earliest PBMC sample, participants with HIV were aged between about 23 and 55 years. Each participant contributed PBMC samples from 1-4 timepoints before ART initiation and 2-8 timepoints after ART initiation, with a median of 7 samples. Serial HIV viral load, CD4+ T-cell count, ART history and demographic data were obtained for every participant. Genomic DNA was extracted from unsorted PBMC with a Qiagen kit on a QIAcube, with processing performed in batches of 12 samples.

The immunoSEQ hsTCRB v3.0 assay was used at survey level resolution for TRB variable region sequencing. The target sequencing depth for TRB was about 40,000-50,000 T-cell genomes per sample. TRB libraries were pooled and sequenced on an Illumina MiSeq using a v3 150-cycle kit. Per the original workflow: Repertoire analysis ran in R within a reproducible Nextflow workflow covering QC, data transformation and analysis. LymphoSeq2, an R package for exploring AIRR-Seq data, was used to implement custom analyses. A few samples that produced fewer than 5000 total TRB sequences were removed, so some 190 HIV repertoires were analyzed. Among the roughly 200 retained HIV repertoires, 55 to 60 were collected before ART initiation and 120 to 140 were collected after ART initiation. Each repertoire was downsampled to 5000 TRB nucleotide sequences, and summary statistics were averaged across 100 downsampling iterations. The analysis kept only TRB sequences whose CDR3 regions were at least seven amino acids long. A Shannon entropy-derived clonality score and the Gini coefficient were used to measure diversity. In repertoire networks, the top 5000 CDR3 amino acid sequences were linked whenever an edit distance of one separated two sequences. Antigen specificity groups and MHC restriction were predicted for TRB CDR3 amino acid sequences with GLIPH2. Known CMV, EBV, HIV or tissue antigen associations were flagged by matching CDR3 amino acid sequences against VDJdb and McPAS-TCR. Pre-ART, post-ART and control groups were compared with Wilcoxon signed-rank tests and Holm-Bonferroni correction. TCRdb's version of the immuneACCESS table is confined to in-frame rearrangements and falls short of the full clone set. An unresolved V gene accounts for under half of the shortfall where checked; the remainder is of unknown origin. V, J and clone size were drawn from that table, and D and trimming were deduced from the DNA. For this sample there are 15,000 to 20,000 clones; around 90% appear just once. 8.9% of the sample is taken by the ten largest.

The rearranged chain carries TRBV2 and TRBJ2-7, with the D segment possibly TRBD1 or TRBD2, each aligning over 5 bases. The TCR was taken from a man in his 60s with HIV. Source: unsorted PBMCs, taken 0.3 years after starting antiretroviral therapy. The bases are TGTGCCAGCAGTCCGGGACCCTCGACGGGGGAGCAGTACTTC. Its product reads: CASSPGPSTGEQYF.